A selection of T cell receptor beta chains follows, all from one sample in a study of blood T cells in healthy people across ages. TCRdb re-derived calls from the 5' RACE reads in MiXCR, one entry per CDR3 protein. This table has hundreds of thousands of distinct CDR3 sequences, less than 40% appearing once. Sequenced: blood. The source of these receptors is a woman of 80 years or more in good health. The CDR3 runs from the conserved cysteine through the conserved F or W. Fields, in order: clone size, CDR3 length, J gene, D gene, V gene, CDR3 DNA, CDR3 protein. D genes are given only for firm matches. Clone size is shown for a subset of rows, as once, few, many or a class of expanded clone.

abundance: NA; len: 16; j_gene: TRBJ2-1; d_gene: NA; v_gene: TRBV6-9; CDR3nt: TGTGCCAGCAGTTATTCGATTGGTTGCCCCTACAATGAGCAGTTCTTC; CDR3aa: CASSYSIGCPYNEQFF
abundance: many; len: 16; j_gene: TRBJ2-1; d_gene: NA; v_gene: TRBV5-4; CDR3nt: TGTGCCAGCAGCCCGGAAGTACTAGCCCCCGAACAATTTAGGTTCTTC; CDR3aa: CASSPEVLAPEQFRFF
abundance: NA; len: 16; j_gene: TRBJ1-6; d_gene: TRBD1; v_gene: TRBV20-1; CDR3nt: TGCAGTGCTAGAGGGGTGGACAGGGTAGGAAATTCACCCCTCCACTTT; CDR3aa: CSARGVDRVGNSPLHF
abundance: few; len: 15; j_gene: TRBJ2-3; d_gene: NA; v_gene: TRBV6-1; CDR3nt: TGTGCCAGCAAATCGAGTCAGGGCCGCACAGATACGCAGTATTTT; CDR3aa: CASKSSQGRTDTQYF
abundance: NA; len: 15; j_gene: TRBJ2-1; d_gene: TRBD2; v_gene: TRBV20-1; CDR3nt: TGCAGTGGGGTCACCGGGACTAGCTACGGTAATGAGCAGTTCTTC; CDR3aa: CSGVTGTSYGNEQFF
abundance: many; len: 15; j_gene: TRBJ2-4; d_gene: NA; v_gene: TRBV5-1; CDR3nt: TGCGCCAGCACCCGCGGTGACTTAGCCAAAAACATTCAGTACTTC; CDR3aa: CASTRGDLAKNIQYF
abundance: NA; len: 14; j_gene: TRBJ1-1; d_gene: NA; v_gene: TRBV14; CDR3nt: TGTGCCAGCAGCCAGGGGGGGGTCGACACTGAAGCTTTCTTT; CDR3aa: CASSQGGVDTEAFF
abundance: many; len: 16; j_gene: TRBJ1-4; d_gene: NA; v_gene: TRBV7-2; CDR3nt: TGTGCCAGCAGCTTAGAAGCGACGGGAACTAATGAAAAACTGTTTTTT; CDR3aa: CASSLEATGTNEKLFF
abundance: many; len: 16; j_gene: TRBJ1-1; d_gene: NA; v_gene: TRBV15; CDR3nt: TGTGCCACCAGCCGCCGCGTCGGGGCGTCGGCCACTGAAGCTTTCTTT; CDR3aa: CATSRRVGASATEAFF
abundance: many; len: 15; j_gene: TRBJ2-7; d_gene: NA; v_gene: TRBV20-1; CDR3nt: TGCAGTGCTAGAGGGGAGGGAGGGGGGTCCTACGAGCAGTACTTC; CDR3aa: CSARGEGGGSYEQYF
abundance: few; len: 12; j_gene: TRBJ1-1; d_gene: TRBD1; v_gene: TRBV7-2; CDR3nt: TGTGCCAGCAGCCCGACAGGGGCCCTAGCTTTCTTT; CDR3aa: CASSPTGALAFF
abundance: NA; len: 14; j_gene: TRBJ1-2; d_gene: NA; v_gene: TRBV5-1; CDR3nt: TGCGCCAGCAGCTGGGGGTCTGTCGCGGATGGCTACACCTTC; CDR3aa: CASSWGSVADGYTF
abundance: NA; len: 15; j_gene: TRBJ1-2; d_gene: NA; v_gene: TRBV30; CDR3nt: TGTGCCTGGAGGGAGGCCGCAGGGTTGAGCTATGGCTACACCTTC; CDR3aa: CAWREAAGLSYGYTF
abundance: many; len: 14; j_gene: TRBJ1-2; d_gene: TRBD1; v_gene: TRBV10-3; CDR3nt: TGTGCCATCAGGGACACGACAGGGTACTATGGCTACACCTTC; CDR3aa: CAIRDTTGYYGYTF
abundance: NA; len: 14; j_gene: TRBJ1-1; d_gene: NA; v_gene: TRBV7-3; CDR3nt: TGTGCCAGCAGCCCTGAGGGCATGAACACTGTAGCTTTCTTT; CDR3aa: CASSPEGMNTVAFF
abundance: NA; len: 16; j_gene: TRBJ2-7; d_gene: NA; v_gene: TRBV7-3; CDR3nt: TGTGCCAGCAGCTTATCGGGACCACCGAGCTCCTACGAGCAGTACTTC; CDR3aa: CASSLSGPPSSYEQYF
abundance: few; len: 14; j_gene: TRBJ2-1; d_gene: TRBD2; v_gene: TRBV20-1; CDR3nt: TGCAGTGCTAAGGGACTAGAGTCCTACAATGAGCAGTTCTTC; CDR3aa: CSAKGLESYNEQFF
abundance: many; len: 14; j_gene: TRBJ2-3; d_gene: TRBD2; v_gene: TRBV7-2; CDR3nt: TGTGCCAGCAGCTTTAGCGGGGGGGCCGATACGCAGTATTTT; CDR3aa: CASSFSGGADTQYF
abundance: many; len: 16; j_gene: TRBJ2-1; d_gene: NA; v_gene: TRBV15; CDR3nt: TGTGCCACCAGCACCATGGGGGGGGCGAGTTACGATGAGCAGTTCTTC; CDR3aa: CATSTMGGASYDEQFF
abundance: few; len: 20; j_gene: TRBJ1-1; d_gene: TRBD1; v_gene: TRBV12-3/TRBV12-4; CDR3nt: TGTGCCAGCAACATAAGGCGGCCTGGGACAGGGAGGACCGCGAACACTGAAGCTTTCTTT; CDR3aa: CASNIRRPGTGRTANTEAFF
abundance: NA; len: 15; j_gene: TRBJ2-5; d_gene: TRBD2; v_gene: TRBV20-1; CDR3nt: TGCAGTGCCAAGGGGGGAAGCGGGAGGTTAGAGATCCAGTACTTC; CDR3aa: CSAKGGSGRLEIQYF